This TCR beta chain was retrieved from a study of T cell responses to AZD1222 COVID-19 vaccine. Points from the study as a whole: At baseline, seropositivity was found in only a handful of AZD1222 recipients. Nearly half of the spike-specific TCRs reportedly recognize variant regions that carry no mutations. No repertoire was sampled before or during the peak T cell response, only after it. In a largely white British group with more females than males, clonal diversity was possibly underestimated.

Germline V CDR1 and CDR2: LGHDT, YNNKEL (reference sequence). The CDR3 sequence is 13 residues long. The V and J ends lost 0 bases and 6 bases respectively, with 7 bases between them. Repertoires were generated with immunoSEQ multiplex PCR, while TCRdb's copy carries only in-frame clones and drops some. The sample records around 130,000 clones, 91% being singletons. As regards this clone: Its antigen is still unknown.

The specimen comprised peripheral blood, sampled 28 days after the second dose of the MenACWY control vaccine. The chain combines TRBV3-1 (or the pseudogene TRBV3-2) with TRBJ2-3; D not certain. The TCR was taken from an adult who received the MenACWY meningococcal vaccine as a control. Here the CDR3 reads CASSQERLDTQYF. CDR3 DNA sequence: TGTGCCAGCAGCCAAGAACGTCTCGATACGCAGTATTTT.